The 3 T cell receptor beta chains below come from one sample, sequenced in a study of regulatory T cells in long-lasting Graves disease. Building of the TCR beta libraries involved iRepertoire HTBI primers and Arm-PCR of CDR3 regions. TCRdb fed the multiplex PCR reads into MiXCR, producing one record per CDR3 protein. The repertoire holds roughly 350,000 distinct CDR3 sequences, around 15% seen once, with 20% to 25% in the top ten. Time point here: newly diagnosed GD, antithyroid drugs for less than 3 months. The TCR library was prepared using RNA isolated from PBMCs. This sample also belongs to another study, concerning T cells in Graves' hyperthyroidism and ophthalmopathy.

Sequences were derived from peripheral blood mononuclear cells (PBMCs), sampled at new diagnosis, from a patient treated with antithyroid drugs. Receptors originate from a woman aged 18-35 years with Graves disease.

This clonotype was counted many times. The CDR3 nucleotides are TGTGCCACCAGTGAAGGGGGAAGCAATCAGCCCCAGCATTTT. Encoded protein: CATSEGGSNQPQHF. The chain is built from TRBV24-1 and TRBJ1-5; TRBD1 is a possible D gene (6 bases). Trimming cost V 4 bases and J 1 base, with 7 bases left between them. The CDR3 is 14 residues long. In germline, CDR1 is KGHDR, CDR2 SFDVKD.

This clonotype was seen a few times. This chain joins TRBV24-1 and TRBJ2-7; possible D gene TRBD1, 6 bases. The CDR3 totals 13 residues. Trimming shortened V by 3 bases and J by 4 bases, and 9 bases separated the two germline ends. Germline loops: CDR1 KGHDR, CDR2 SFDVKD. CDR3 protein: CATSDPTGYEQYF. The CDR3 region has the DNA TGTGCCACCAGTGATCCCACAGGGTACGAGCAGTACTTC.

This clonotype was seen at least ten times. V is TRBV28 and J is TRBJ1-5; 7 bases map to TRBD1. Germline CDR1 is MDHEN and CDR2 is SYDVKM. This CDR3 is built from 16 residues. Trimming took 5 bases from V and 2 from J; bases not matched to a gene: 9. The CDR3 DNA reads as TGTGCCAGCAGTGCACGACAGGGAGTTGGCAATCAGCCCCAGCATTTT. Translated, it gives CASSARQGVGNQPQHF.